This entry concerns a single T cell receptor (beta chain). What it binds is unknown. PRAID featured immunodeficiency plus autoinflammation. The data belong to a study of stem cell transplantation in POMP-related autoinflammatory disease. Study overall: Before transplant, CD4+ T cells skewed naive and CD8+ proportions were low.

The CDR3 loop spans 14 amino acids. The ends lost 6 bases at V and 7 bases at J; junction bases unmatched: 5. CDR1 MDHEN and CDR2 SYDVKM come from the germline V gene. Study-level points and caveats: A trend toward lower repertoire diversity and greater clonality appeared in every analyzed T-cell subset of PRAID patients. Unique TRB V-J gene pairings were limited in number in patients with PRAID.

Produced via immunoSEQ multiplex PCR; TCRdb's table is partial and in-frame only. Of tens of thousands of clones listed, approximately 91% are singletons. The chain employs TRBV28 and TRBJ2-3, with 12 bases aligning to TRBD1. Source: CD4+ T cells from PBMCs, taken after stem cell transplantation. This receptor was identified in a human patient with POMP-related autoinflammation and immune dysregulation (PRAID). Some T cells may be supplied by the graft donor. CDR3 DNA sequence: TGTGCCAGCAGCCCGGGACAGGGGGCGTATACGCAGTATTTT. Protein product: CASSPGQGAYTQYF. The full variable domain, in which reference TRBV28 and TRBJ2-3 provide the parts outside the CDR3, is DVKVTQSSRYLVKRTGEKVFLECVQDMDHENMFWYRQDPGLGLRLIYFSYDVKMKEKGDIPEGYSVSREKKERFSLILESASTNQTSMYLCASSPGQGAYTQYFGPGTRLTVL.